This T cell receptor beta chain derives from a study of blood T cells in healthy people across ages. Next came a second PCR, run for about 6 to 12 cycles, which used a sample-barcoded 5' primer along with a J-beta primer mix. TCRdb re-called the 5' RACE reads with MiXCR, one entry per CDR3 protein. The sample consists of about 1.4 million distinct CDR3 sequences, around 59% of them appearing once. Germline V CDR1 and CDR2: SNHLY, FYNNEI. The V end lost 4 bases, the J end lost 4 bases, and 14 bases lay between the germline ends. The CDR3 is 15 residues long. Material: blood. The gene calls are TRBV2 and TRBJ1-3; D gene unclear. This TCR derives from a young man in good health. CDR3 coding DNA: TGTGCCAGCAGTGCGATCAGGCAATCAGGAAACACCATATATTTT. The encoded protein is CASSAIRQSGNTIYF.